This T cell receptor (beta chain) was sequenced for a study of CD8 T cells in Susac syndrome. As for the study in general: At the time of blood draw, patients with Susac syndrome were therapy-naive, receiving corticosteroids, or receiving intravenous immunoglobulin alone.

Reverse transcription of about 0.45 to 1 ug RNA was carried out with random hexamers. MiXCR was run by TCRdb on the immunoSEQ multiplex PCR reads, yielding one entry per CDR3 protein. The sample yields about 80,000 distinct CDR3 sequences, 93% seen once. TCR beta sequences were obtained from blood CD8+ and CD4+ T cells. TEMRA cells were FACS-enriched, while CD8+ and CD4+ T cells were negatively isolated. Trimming took 6 bases from V and 1 from J, leaving 16 bases between them. The CDR3 length is 16 residues. Study findings and constraints: The study's TCR sequencing and HLA analysis covered a relatively small number of individuals, and the study acknowledged this.

To note about this clonotype: Its antigen is not known.

The rearrangement links TRBV12-3 or TRBV12-4 to TRBJ2-4, with D perhaps TRBD2 (5 bases). The TCR sequence derives from a human donor with Susac syndrome. Material: CD4+ T cells from PBMCs. The CDR3 DNA sequence: TGTGCCAGCAGCCCAGTCCGGGGTGGTGCCAAAAACATTCAGTACTTC. Its protein is CASSPVRGGAKNIQYF.